The 18 T cell receptor beta chains below were found in one sample sequenced in a study of cytomegalovirus exposure and HLA in healthy donors. PCR employed 60 Vbeta and 13 Jbeta primers. Profiled with immunoSEQ multiplex PCR; TCRdb holds only in-frame clones, not every one. Of 150,000 to 200,000 clones in the sample, just under 80% were seen once. The sequencing sample was made of PBMCs. These TCRs come from a woman in her fifties or sixties in good health and CMV-seropositive.

The chain has TRBV5-1 and TRBJ2-1; maybe TRBD2 (6 bases). Germline V CDR1 and CDR2: SGHRS, YFSETQ. The CDR3 sequence is 14 residues long. Trimming left V 1 base short and J 7 bases short, with 12 bases between. The CDR3 loop is CASSLQASVNEQFF. The CDR3 nucleotides are TGCGCCAGCAGCTTGCAAGCTAGCGTGAATGAGCAGTTCTTC.

The chain carries TRBV6-5 and TRBJ1-2; 7 nucleotides agree with TRBD1. The CDR3 is 15 residues long. Looked up from germline, CDR1 is MNHEY and CDR2 is SVGAGI. The J segment lost 5 bases and the V segment lost 5 bases, leaving 11 bases of the junction unmatched. The CDR3 nucleotides are TGTGCCAGCAGTCCTTGGGACAGCCCGGATTATGGCTACACCTTC. This translates into CASSPWDSPDYGYTF.

This rearrangement joins TRBV28 to TRBJ2-5; 8 bases fit TRBD2. Trimming removed 4 bases from V and 0 bases from J; junction bases left unmatched: 4. Per the germline V gene, CDR1 is MDHEN and CDR2 is SYDVKM. The CDR3 covers 15 residues. The CDR3: CASSWGGGYQETQYF. The CDR3 DNA is TGTGCCAGCAGTTGGGGCGGGGGGTACCAAGAGACCCAGTACTTC.

This sequence joins TRBV9 and TRBJ2-5, with no clear D. Deletions cut 0 bases from V and 1 base from J, with 10 bases between. CDR3 length: 15 residues. Germline CDR1 SGDLS, CDR2 YYNGEE. This chain's CDR3 is CASSVDPRAQETQYF. For the CDR3, the DNA is TGTGCCAGCAGCGTAGATCCTCGCGCCCAAGAGACCCAGTACTTC.

The genes are TRBV2 and TRBJ2-1, with no clear D. The germline V gene has CDR1 SNHLY and CDR2 FYNNEI. V was cut by 3 bases and J by 5 bases, with 11 bases left in between. This CDR3 comprises 14 residues. CDR3 region: CASSDRQRNNEQFF. The CDR3 region has the DNA TGTGCCAGCAGTGATCGGCAGCGAAACAATGAGCAGTTCTTC.

Only a few counts were recorded for this clone. The chain carries TRBV6-1 and TRBJ2-6, with a tentative D call TRBD1 (6 bases). In germline, CDR1 is MNHNS, CDR2 SASEGT. V lost 6 bases, J lost 0 bases, and 9 bases lay in between. The CDR3 runs 15 residues. Written as DNA, the CDR3 is TGTGCCAGCAGCACAGGGAGCTCTGGGGCCAACGTCCTGACTTTC. It specifies CASSTGSSGANVLTF.

This clone occurred a few times. V is TRBV7-6 and J is TRBJ2-1, with no clear D. From germline, CDR1 is SGHVS and CDR2 FNYEAQ. This CDR3 spans 16 amino acids. The germline V and J ends were trimmed by 1 base and 7 bases, with 17 bases remaining between them. The CDR3 coding sequence is TGTGCCAGCAGCTTAGAGGTAGCCCGATCTCAGAATGAGCAGTTCTTC. Encoded protein: CASSLEVARSQNEQFF.

The chain employs TRBV27 and TRBJ2-5; 9 bases match TRBD1. CDR3 length: 15 amino acids. With V trimmed by 5 bases and J by 4 bases, 8 bases remained unmatched. The germline V gene encodes CDR1 MNHEY and CDR2 SMNVEV (reference sequence). CDR3 loop: CASSPVQGAGETQYF. DNA of the CDR3: TGTGCCAGCAGTCCCGTACAGGGGGCCGGAGAGACCCAGTACTTC.

The rearrangement uses TRBV14 and TRBJ1-6; D is unresolved. The CDR3 spans 12 residues. The germline V gene encodes CDR1 SGHDN and CDR2 FVKESK. V dropped 5 bases and J dropped 9 bases, with 8 bases sitting between them. The CDR3: CASSYEGSPLHF. The CDR3 nucleotides read TGTGCCAGCAGCTACGAGGGTTCACCCCTCCACTTT.

CDR3: CASSQERWGAGRMDQPQHF. As DNA, the CDR3 is TGCGCCAGCAGCCAAGAAAGATGGGGCGCAGGGCGAATGGATCAGCCCCAGCATTTT. The chain couples TRBV4-1 to TRBJ1-5, with TRBD1 as a possible D gene (5 bases). The CDR3 has 19 residues. V lost 0 bases and J 5 bases, leaving 23 bases between the germline ends. The germline CDR1 and CDR2 sequences are MGHRA and YSYEKL.

This clone was recorded a few times. This chain uses TRBV19 with TRBJ1-5; a weak D match, TRBD1 (5 bases). Trimming removed 7 bases from V and 0 bases from J, with 13 bases in between. Germline loops: CDR1 LNHDA, CDR2 SQIVND (reference sequence). CDR3 length equals 15 residues. CDR3 amino acids: CASTSQVNSNQPQHF. DNA of the CDR3: TGTGCCAGTACCTCACAGGTGAATAGCAATCAGCCCCAGCATTTT.

The V and J genes are TRBV27 and TRBJ1-5, with no clear D. The V end lost 2 bases, the J end lost 7 bases, and 9 bases lay between the germline ends. Germline values: CDR1 MNHEY, CDR2 SMNVEV (reference sequence). There are 13 residues in the CDR3. CDR3 nucleotide sequence: TGTGCCAGCAGTTTAGAAGTTAGACAGCCCCAGCATTTT. Protein product: CASSLEVRQPQHF.

V usage is TRBV6-1 and J usage is TRBJ1-5, with D hard to call. Trimming took 4 bases from V and 8 from J, leaving 12 bases between them. Per the germline V gene, CDR1 is MNHNS and CDR2 is SASEGT. The CDR3 has 13 amino acids. The CDR3 DNA follows: TGTGCCAGCAGTGTTGAACCTGGAGAGCCCCAGCATTTT. This translates into CASSVEPGEPQHF.

The chain combines TRBV27 with TRBJ2-3; TRBD2 matches 10 bases. Trimming took 6 bases from V and 5 from J; bases not matched to a gene: 8. Per the germline V gene, CDR1 is MNHEY and CDR2 is SMNVEV (reference sequence). This CDR3 is built from 15 residues. This CDR3 reads CASSRISGGLDTQYF. In nucleotides, the CDR3 is TGTGCCAGCAGCCGCATTAGCGGGGGGTTAGATACGCAGTATTTT.

This clone was counted a few times. The rearrangement uses TRBV4-1 and TRBJ2-7, with TRBD1 identical over 11 bases. Germline V gene data show CDR1 as MGHRA and CDR2 as YSYEKL. The CDR3 length is 16 residues. V was clipped by 1 base and J by 1 base; unmatched bases: 3. The DNA for the CDR3 is TGCGCCAGCAGCCAAGGGGACAGGGGGGCTTCCTACGAGCAGTACTTC. Protein sequence: CASSQGDRGASYEQYF.

This clone was seen a handful of times. The chain uses TRBV5-1 and TRBJ1-5; D is ambiguous. Trimming took 0 bases from V and 5 from J, leaving 6 bases between them. CDR1 and CDR2 (germline): SGHRS, YFSETQ. The CDR3 extends over 13 amino acids. The CDR3 DNA reads TGCGCCAGCAGCTTGGGTCCGGATCAGCCCCAGCATTTT. Translation gives CASSLGPDQPQHF.

V gene TRBV10-3 combines with J gene TRBJ1-2; 9 bases align to TRBD1. V lost 0 bases and J lost 6; bases outside the gene matches: 17. Germline V gives CDR1 ENHRY, CDR2 SYGVKD. The CDR3 extends over 19 amino acids. The CDR3 spells CAISESKDGTGSRGDGYTF. In DNA, the CDR3 is TGTGCCATCAGTGAGTCTAAAGATGGGACAGGGAGTCGTGGAGATGGCTACACCTTC.

The table lists this clone with a count of one. This chain joins TRBV30 and TRBJ1-2, with 9 bases that match TRBD1. CDR1 GTSNPN and CDR2 SVGIG come from the germline V gene (reference sequence). This CDR3 is built from 13 residues. V lost 4 bases and J lost 5; bases outside the gene matches: 5. The CDR3 sequence is CAWNRGLGYGYTF. The DNA of the CDR3 is TGTGCCTGGAACAGGGGGCTAGGGTATGGCTACACCTTC.